Each of the 14 T cell receptor beta chains below was sequenced from the same sample in a study of shared clonotypes between healthy human individuals. Some clones are missing from TCRdb's copy, which holds only in-frame ones; the method was immunoSEQ multiplex PCR. The data contain 2 million to 2.5 million clones, around 95% of them singletons. The sequenced material came from naive CD4+ T cells sorted from blood. Subset given: CD45RA+ positively selected. These receptors all come from a man younger than 35 in good health.

The chain links TRBV11-2 to TRBJ1-2, with no clear D. This CDR3 is built from 12 residues. Trimming took off 3 bases at V and 2 bases at J, with 4 bases between the two ends. Per germline, CDR1 SGHAT and CDR2 FQNNGV. The CDR3 loop reads CASSLGNYGYTF. The CDR3 nucleotides are TGTGCCAGCAGCTTGGGCAACTATGGCTACACCTTC.

V is TRBV10-3 and J is TRBJ1-2; TRBD1 aligns across 7 bases. CDR3 length: 13 residues. V shed 6 bases, J shed 8 bases, and the junction held 9 bases outside the gene matches. Germline lookup yields CDR1 ENHRY and CDR2 SYGVKD. The CDR3 region is CAIRPGQAGGYTF. Written as DNA, the CDR3 is TGTGCCATCAGGCCCGGACAGGCAGGGGGCTACACCTTC.

This clone came up once. This chain joins TRBV7-2 and TRBJ2-3, with TRBD2 identical over 14 bases. J was trimmed by 6 bases and V by 5 bases; bases with no gene match: 7. Germline CDR1 reads SGHTA; CDR2 reads FQGNSA. There are 16 residues in the CDR3. The CDR3 protein is CASSPQGTSGSDTQYF. The CDR3 nucleotides are TGTGCCAGCAGCCCTCAAGGGACTAGCGGGAGTGATACGCAGTATTTT.

With respect to this clone: The same CDR3 is also encoded by other DNA sequences in this sample. The rearrangement links TRBV5-1 to TRBJ1-1; D not certain. Germline V CDR1 and CDR2: SGHRS, YFSETQ. The CDR3 runs 14 residues. Deletions cut 1 base from V and 1 base from J, with 8 bases between. The CDR3 DNA is TGCGCCAGCAGCTTGTCGTCAGGGAACACTGAAGCTTTCTTT. This sequence encodes CASSLSSGNTEAFF.

This chain links TRBV28 with TRBJ1-6; D is possibly TRBD1 (5 bases). The V end lost 7 bases, the J end lost 10 bases, and 20 bases lay between the germline ends. Germline-derived CDR1 and CDR2 are MDHEN and SYDVKM. The CDR3 spans 15 residues. CDR3 coding DNA: TGTGCCAGCACCCCCTCCCGGGGCAGTAACTCACCCCTCCACTTT. It translates to CASTPSRGSNSPLHF.

This clone was seen a single time. The V gene is TRBV6-5, the J gene TRBJ2-2, with 8 bases fitting TRBD1. V lost 9 bases and J lost 6; bases outside the gene matches: 6. Germline assignment: CDR1 MNHEY and CDR2 SVGAGI. The CDR3 has 13 residues. The CDR3 loop is CASWQGAAGELFF. The DNA of the CDR3 is TGTGCCAGTTGGCAGGGGGCCGCCGGGGAGCTGTTTTTT.

This chain uses TRBV30 with TRBJ1-6; no clear D gene. CDR1 is GTSNPN, CDR2 SVGIG, per germline (reference sequence). The length of the CDR3 is 13 residues. Trimming cost V 3 bases and J 8 bases, with 11 bases left between them. CDR3 loop: CAWSDSGDSPLHF. CDR3 in DNA: TGTGCCTGGAGCGATTCTGGGGATTCACCCCTCCACTTT.

The chain employs TRBV18 and TRBJ1-1; D is perhaps TRBD1 (6 bases). Trimming removed 4 bases from V and 8 bases from J, with 11 bases in between. The germline V gene has CDR1 KGHSH and CDR2 LQKENI. The CDR3 is 12 amino acids. The CDR3 sequence is CASSLPRGEAFF. The DNA of the CDR3 is TGTGCCAGCTCACTACCCAGGGGAGAAGCTTTCTTT.

On this clone itself: Other DNA sequences in this specimen translate into the identical CDR3. V and J are TRBV6-5 and TRBJ1-5; TRBD1 matches at 7 bases. Unmatched junction bases numbered 5, after V lost 6 bases and J lost 0 bases. Germline V lookup: CDR1 MNHEY, CDR2 SVGAGI. CDR3 length equals 15 residues. The CDR3 spells CASSPAGGSNQPQHF. CDR3 bases: TGTGCCAGCAGCCCCGCAGGGGGTAGCAATCAGCCCCAGCATTTT.

This chain links TRBV12-5 with TRBJ1-5; D is unclear. The CDR3 totals 17 residues. V gave up 2 bases and J gave up 6 bases, with 20 bases separating them. Per germline, CDR1 LGHNT and CDR2 FRNRAP. The CDR3 DNA follows: TGTGCTAGTGGTTTGTATCCCGGACTCAAGTATGTTCAGCCCCAGCATTTT. Encoded protein: CASGLYPGLKYVQPQHF.

The chain uses TRBV14 and TRBJ1-2; 8 nucleotides line up with TRBD1. The V segment lost 3 bases and the J segment 5 bases; nucleotides outside the gene matches: 5. CDR1 and CDR2 (germline): SGHDN, FVKESK. CDR3 length: 14 residues. This CDR3 is CASSHTGGWYGYTF. For the CDR3, the DNA is TGTGCCAGCAGCCATACAGGGGGATGGTATGGCTACACCTTC.

The chain uses TRBV18 and TRBJ1-4; 9 nucleotides align to TRBD1. The CDR3 runs to 14 residues. With 5 bases clipped from V and 8 bases from J, the junction kept 6 bases outside the gene matches. The germline gives CDR1 KGHSH, CDR2 LQKENI. The CDR3 DNA follows: TGTGCCAGCTCAGCGGGACAGGGATGGGAAAAACTGTTTTTT. Protein sequence: CASSAGQGWEKLFF.

The chain links TRBV7-2 to TRBJ2-7; 9 bases agree with TRBD2. This CDR3 is built from 15 residues. Germline lookup yields CDR1 SGHTA and CDR2 FQGNSA. V shed 2 bases, J shed 5 bases, and the junction held 7 bases outside the gene matches. The CDR3 coding sequence is TGTGCCAGCAGCTTACAGGTAGCGGGAGTCAACGAGCAGTACTTC. It specifies CASSLQVAGVNEQYF.

The rearrangement links TRBV2 to TRBJ1-5; D not resolved. The CDR3 runs to 15 residues. Germline CDR1 SNHLY, CDR2 FYNNEI. The V end was cut by 6 bases, the J end by 0 bases, with 12 bases between. The CDR3 here is CASSIRGDSNQPQHF. The CDR3 coding sequence is TGTGCCAGCAGCATTCGGGGTGATAGCAATCAGCCCCAGCATTTT.